These T cell receptor beta chains were read from a single sample in a study of cytotoxic CD8 clonotypes in ibrutinib-treated CLL. This table comes from immunoSEQ multiplex PCR, and its TCRdb copy is limited to in-frame clones, with some not included. The data contain approximately 150,000 clones, about 88% of them singletons. The material sequenced was PBMCs, taken at disease progression, from a patient treated with ibrutinib. Receptor source: a human donor with chronic lymphocytic leukemia. CDR3s include the opening cysteine and the closing phenylalanine or tryptophan. Each record gives: J gene, V gene, D gene, clone size, CDR3 protein, CDR3 DNA. D genes are given only for firm matches. Clone size appears in some rows only: once, few, many, or a class for an expanded clone.

>TRBJ2-2|TRBV5-1|NA|few
CASRSGYPVNTGELFF
TGCGCCAGCAGATCGGGCTATCCAGTGAACACCGGGGAGCTGTTTTTT
>TRBJ1-3|TRBV27|NA|NA
CASSLTSGNTIYF
TGTGCCAGCAGTTTGACGTCGGGAAACACCATATATTTT
>TRBJ2-7|TRBV5-1|NA|NA
CASSLVTDAYEQYF
TGCGCCAGCAGCTTGGTGACTGACGCCTACGAGCAGTACTTC
>TRBJ1-5|TRBV27|NA|NA
CASSSPARGGSNQPQHF
TGTGCCAGCAGTTCACCGGCTCGGGGAGGTAGCAATCAGCCCCAGCATTTT
>TRBJ2-7|TRBV19|NA|few
CASSIHLATYEQYF
TGTGCCAGTAGTATACACCTAGCTACCTACGAGCAGTACTTC
>TRBJ2-3|TRBV6-5|TRBD1|few
CASSYLRGLNTDTQYF
TGTGCCAGCAGTTACCTCAGGGGGCTGAACACAGATACGCAGTATTTT
>TRBJ1-2|TRBV6-1|NA|NA
CATRYMADRRDGYTF
TGTGCCACCCGGTATATGGCCGATAGGCGGGATGGCTACACCTTC
>TRBJ2-7|TRBV7-9|TRBD1|NA
CASSLLGGWQGTYEQYF
TGTGCCAGCAGCCTACTAGGGGGCTGGCAGGGGACCTACGAGCAGTACTTC
>TRBJ2-7|TRBV7-2|TRBD2|NA
CASSTGLAGPYEQYF
TGTGCCAGCAGCACCGGACTAGCGGGGCCCTACGAGCAGTACTTC
>TRBJ2-7|TRBV30|TRBD1|NA
CAWSRLGTGSTYEQYF
TGTGCCTGGAGTAGACTCGGGACAGGGAGCACCTACGAGCAGTACTTC
>TRBJ2-1|TRBV25-1|TRBD2|NA
CAAVGASGESSYNEQFF
TGTGCCGCCGTTGGGGCTAGCGGGGAAAGCTCCTACAATGAGCAGTTCTTC
>TRBJ2-1|TRBV6-5|NA|once
CASSQPFFVEQFF
TGTGCCAGCAGTCAACCCTTTTTTGTTGAGCAGTTCTTC
>TRBJ2-3|TRBV6-1|TRBD2|NA
CASSKSGSWADTQYF
TGTGCCAGCAGCAAGAGCGGGAGTTGGGCAGATACGCAGTATTTT
>TRBJ2-7|TRBV7-3|NA|NA
CASSSTLTGTGYYEQYF
TGTGCCAGCAGCTCGACTCTTACCGGGACGGGATACTACGAGCAGTACTTC
>TRBJ2-1|TRBV4-3|NA|NA
CASSQGLGPTFF
TGCGCCAGCAGCCAAGGACTGGGACCCACGTTCTTC
>TRBJ2-1|TRBV30|TRBD2|once
CAWSSSRKLAGKNNEQFF
TGTGCCTGGAGTTCCAGCCGTAAACTAGCGGGAAAGAACAATGAGCAGTTCTTC
>TRBJ1-3|TRBV5-1|NA|NA
CASSFGGQGGNTIYF
TGCGCCAGCAGCTTCGGAGGGCAAGGAGGAAACACCATATATTTT
>TRBJ2-3|TRBV5-4|NA|NA
CASKGGATDTQYF
TGTGCCAGCAAGGGAGGAGCCACAGATACGCAGTATTTT
>TRBJ1-6|TRBV4-2|NA|few
CASSRFGTSNSPLHF
TGTGCCAGCAGCCGATTCGGGACTTCCAATTCACCCCTCCACTTT
>TRBJ1-5|TRBV5-6|NA|NA
CASSFGRGSKPQHF
TGTGCCAGCAGCTTCGGGAGAGGCAGTAAGCCCCAGCATTTT
>TRBJ2-7|TRBV9|TRBD2|NA
CASSNTSGRPHKTF
TGTGCCAGCAGCAACACTAGCGGGAGGCCGCATAAAACCTTC
>TRBJ2-1|TRBV21-1|NA|NA
CASSDSSGLAGGWDEQFF
TGTGCCAGCAGCGACTCTTCGGGACTAGCGGGAGGGTGGGATGAGCAGTTCTTC
>TRBJ2-7|TRBV6-1|NA|NA
CASSAGTPSSYEQYF
TGTGCCAGCAGTGCGGGGACCCCTAGCTCCTACGAGCAGTACTTC
>TRBJ2-3|TRBV14|NA|NA
CASSQDGEPGRYTDTQYF
TGTGCCAGCAGCCAAGATGGCGAACCGGGACGGTACACAGATACGCAGTATTTT
>TRBJ2-3|TRBV7-9|NA|once
CASSQDRYTDTQYF
TGTGCCAGCAGCCAGGACAGATACACAGATACGCAGTATTTT
>TRBJ1-4|TRBV6-5|NA|NA
CASSYVAEEKLFF
TGTGCCAGCAGTTACGTAGCGGAGGAAAAACTGTTTTTT
>TRBJ1-1|TRBV10-1|NA|few
CASSFNDGTEAFF
TGCGCCAGCTCTTTTAACGATGGCACTGAAGCTTTCTTT
>TRBJ1-5|TRBV2|TRBD1|NA
CASKTTGGNNQPQHF
TGTGCCAGCAAGACGACAGGGGGCAACAATCAGCCCCAGCATTTT
>TRBJ2-4|TRBV7-6|NA|few
CASSKTRGQNIQYF
TGTGCCAGCAGCAAGACACGGGGACAAAACATTCAGTACTTC
>TRBJ2-3|TRBV4-1|NA|once
CASSPQRTDTQYF
TGCGCCAGCAGCCCTCAGCGCACAGATACGCAGTATTTT
>TRBJ2-7|TRBV4-1|TRBD1|NA
CASSMDRAYEQYF
TGCGCCAGCAGCATGGACAGGGCCTACGAGCAGTACTTC
>TRBJ2-5|TRBV9|NA|NA
CASSVGGDLETQYF
TGTGCCAGCAGCGTAGGGGGGGATCTGGAGACCCAGTACTTC
>TRBJ2-7|TRBV5-1|NA|NA
CASSLEEVGHRRGYEQYF
TGCGCCAGCAGCTTGGAAGAAGTGGGCCACAGGCGCGGGTACGAGCAGTACTTC
>TRBJ1-5|TRBV30|NA|few
CAWSVDQGDQPQHF
TGTGCCTGGAGTGTAGACCAGGGTGACCAGCCCCAGCATTTT
>TRBJ1-2|TRBV19|NA|NA
CASSIYGLAGWDYGYTF
TGTGCCAGTAGTATTTACGGTCTTGCAGGGTGGGACTATGGCTACACCTTC
>TRBJ2-1|TRBV15|NA|once
CATRGGAGPIYNEQFF
TGTGCCACCAGGGGCGGGGCGGGACCAATCTACAATGAGCAGTTCTTC
>TRBJ1-4|TRBV6-1|NA|few
CASSVFIGGQGEKLFF
TGTGCCAGCAGTGTATTTATTGGGGGGCAGGGTGAAAAACTGTTTTTT
>TRBJ2-5|TRBV25-1|NA|NA
CASSEPYQETQYF
TGTGCCAGCAGTGAACCGTACCAAGAGACCCAGTACTTC
>TRBJ1-2|TRBV7-9|NA|NA
CASSLAGGAKDYGYTF
TGTGCCAGCAGCTTAGCAGGAGGGGCGAAGGACTATGGCTACACCTTC
>TRBJ2-7|TRBV19|NA|once
CASGIPSYEQYF
TGTGCCTCCGGGATCCCCTCCTACGAGCAGTACTTC
>TRBJ1-1|TRBV5-1|TRBD1|NA
CASSSRTGGDTEAFF
TGCGCCAGCAGCTCCCGGACAGGCGGGGACACTGAAGCTTTCTTT
>TRBJ2-3|TRBV30|NA|once
CAWSVPDTQYF
TGTGCCTGGAGTGTACCAGATACGCAGTATTTT
>TRBJ1-2|TRBV19|TRBD1|NA
CASSILPGQGNYGYTF
TGTGCCAGTAGTATACTACCGGGACAGGGTAACTATGGCTACACCTTC
>TRBJ1-4|TRBV19|NA|NA
CASSIYTGSNEKLFF
TGTGCCAGTAGTATATATACGGGATCTAATGAAAAACTGTTTTTT
>TRBJ2-2|TRBV19|NA|NA
CASSIGTFRELFF
TGTGCCAGTAGTATAGGGACTTTCAGGGAGCTGTTTTTT
>TRBJ2-5|TRBV28|NA|NA
CASSFPGETQYF
TGTGCCAGCAGCTTCCCCGGCGAGACCCAGTACTTC
>TRBJ2-1|TRBV27|NA|NA
CASSLLGPSGPRAYNEQFF
TGTGCCAGCAGTTTATTGGGCCCCTCCGGGCCGAGAGCTTACAATGAGCAGTTCTTC
>TRBJ1-2|TRBV7-9|NA|NA
CASSFTTAYGYTF
TGTGCCAGCAGCTTCACTACAGCCTATGGCTACACCTTC
>TRBJ2-7|TRBV4-2|NA|once
CASSRGSREYYEQYF
TGTGCCAGCAGCCGGGGTTCACGGGAATATTACGAGCAGTACTTC
>TRBJ2-2|TRBV18|TRBD2|NA
CASSPTSGRARDTGELFF
TGTGCCAGCTCACCGACTAGCGGGAGGGCCCGGGACACCGGGGAGCTGTTTTTT
>TRBJ1-1|TRBV29-1|NA|few
CSVYKENTEAFF
TGCAGCGTTTACAAAGAGAACACTGAAGCTTTCTTT
>TRBJ2-1|TRBV9|TRBD1|NA
CASSVGNRGNSYNEQFF
TGTGCCAGCAGCGTAGGAAACAGGGGAAATTCCTACAATGAGCAGTTCTTC
>TRBJ1-5|TRBV4-1|NA|few
CASSQEAGSNQPQHF
TGCGCCAGCAGCCAAGAAGCAGGGAGCAATCAGCCCCAGCATTTT